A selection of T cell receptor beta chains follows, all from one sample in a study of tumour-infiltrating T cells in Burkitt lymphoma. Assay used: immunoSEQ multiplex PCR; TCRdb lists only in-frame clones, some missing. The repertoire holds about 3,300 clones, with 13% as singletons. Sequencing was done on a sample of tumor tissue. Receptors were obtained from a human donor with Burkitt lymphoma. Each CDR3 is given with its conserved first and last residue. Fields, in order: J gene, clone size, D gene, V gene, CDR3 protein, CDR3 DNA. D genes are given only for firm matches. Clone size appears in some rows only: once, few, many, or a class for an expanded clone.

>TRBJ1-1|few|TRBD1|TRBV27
CASRSTGYTEAFF
TGTGCCAGCAGGTCGACAGGGTACACTGAAGCTTTCTTT
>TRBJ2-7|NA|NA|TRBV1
CTSSPGQIVSYEQYF
TGCACCAGCAGCCCGGGACAGATTGTCTCCTACGAGCAGTACTTC
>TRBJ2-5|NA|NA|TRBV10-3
CAISESTQETQYF
TGTGCCATCAGTGAGTCGACTCAAGAGACCCAGTACTTC
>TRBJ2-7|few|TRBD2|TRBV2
CASNRASGGEQYF
TGTGCCAGCAATCGGGCTAGCGGTGGCGAGCAGTACTTC
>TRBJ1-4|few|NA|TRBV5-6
CASSFQGLGEKLFF
TGTGCCAGCAGCTTCCAGGGCCTCGGGGAAAAACTGTTTTTT
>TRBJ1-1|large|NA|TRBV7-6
CASSSELTGGTEAFF
TGTGCCAGCAGCTCAGAGCTGACAGGCGGCACTGAAGCTTTCTTT
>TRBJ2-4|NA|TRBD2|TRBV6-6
CASSTSGGSKKNIQYF
TGTGCCAGCAGTACTAGCGGGGGGTCTAAAAAAAACATTCAGTACTTC
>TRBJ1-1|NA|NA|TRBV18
CASSSQVNTEAFF
TGTGCCAGCTCATCTCAGGTGAACACTGAAGCTTTCTTT
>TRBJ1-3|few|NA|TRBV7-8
CASQPLRAGNTIYF
TGTGCCAGCCAACCTCTCAGGGCTGGAAACACCATATATTTT
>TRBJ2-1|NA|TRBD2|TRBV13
CASSSGRSYNEQFF
TGTGCCAGCAGCTCCGGGAGGTCCTACAATGAGCAGTTCTTC
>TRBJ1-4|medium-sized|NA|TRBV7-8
CASSPFVTATNEKLFF
TGTGCCAGCAGCCCCTTTGTGACCGCAACTAATGAAAAACTGTTTTTT
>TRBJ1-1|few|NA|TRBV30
CAWSVSKNTEAFF
TGTGCCTGGAGTGTATCCAAGAACACTGAAGCTTTCTTT
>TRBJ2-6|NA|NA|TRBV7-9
CASNLGMAGANVLTF
TGTGCCAGCAACTTGGGGATGGCTGGGGCCAACGTCCTGACTTTC
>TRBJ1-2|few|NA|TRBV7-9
CASSPEQGSGYTF
TGTGCCAGCAGCCCAGAACAGGGAAGTGGCTACACCTTC
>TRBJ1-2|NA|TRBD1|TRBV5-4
CASSLGTGQNYGYTF
TGTGCCAGCAGCTTGGGGACAGGGCAGAACTATGGCTACACCTTC
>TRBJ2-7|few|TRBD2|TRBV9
CASSVSGGSSYEQYF
TGTGCCAGCAGCGTCTCCGGCGGGAGCTCCTACGAGCAGTACTTC
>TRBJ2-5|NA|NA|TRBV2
CASSGQETQYF
TGTGCCAGCAGTGGCCAAGAGACCCAGTACTTC
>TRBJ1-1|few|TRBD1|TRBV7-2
CASSPSGTGGTMNTEAFF
TGTGCCAGCAGCCCGTCCGGGACAGGGGGCACTATGAACACTGAAGCTTTCTTT
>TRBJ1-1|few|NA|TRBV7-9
CASSLDTNTEAFF
TGTGCCAGCAGCTTAGATACTAACACTGAAGCTTTCTTT
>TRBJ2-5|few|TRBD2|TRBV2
CASRGTSFFTQYF
TGTGCCAGCAGGGGGACTAGCTTTTTTACCCAGTACTTC
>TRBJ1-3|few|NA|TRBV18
CASSQGFGNTIYF
TGTGCCAGCTCACAGGGTTTTGGAAACACCATATATTTT
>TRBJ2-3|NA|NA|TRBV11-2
CASSLFGGTDTQYF
TGTGCCAGCAGCTTATTTGGTGGCACAGATACGCAGTATTTT
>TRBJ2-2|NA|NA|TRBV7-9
CASSGTTGELFF
TGTGCCAGCAGCGGGACCACCGGGGAGCTGTTTTTT
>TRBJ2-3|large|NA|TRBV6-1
CASSETNRYPDTQYF
TGTGCCAGCAGTGAAACGAACAGGTATCCAGATACGCAGTATTTT
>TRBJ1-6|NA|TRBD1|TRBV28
CASSPWQGVNSPLHF
TGTGCCAGCAGTCCGTGGCAGGGGGTAAATTCACCCCTCCACTTT
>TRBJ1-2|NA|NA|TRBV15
CATSFRHPAVYGYTF
TGTGCCACCAGCTTTAGACACCCCGCCGTTTATGGCTACACCTTC
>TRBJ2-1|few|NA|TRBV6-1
CASTTTGTYNEQFF
TGTGCCAGCACTACCACAGGGACCTACAATGAGCAGTTCTTC
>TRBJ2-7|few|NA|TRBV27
CASSLKASPSSYEQYF
TGTGCCAGCAGTTTAAAAGCTAGCCCGAGCTCCTACGAGCAGTACTTC
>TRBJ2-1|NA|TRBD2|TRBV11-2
CASSSWTSGGIYEQFF
TGTGCCAGCAGCTCGTGGACTAGCGGGGGGATCTATGAGCAGTTCTTC
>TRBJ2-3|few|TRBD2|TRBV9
CASSVASSGGEDTQYF
TGTGCCAGCAGCGTAGCAAGCAGCGGGGGGGAAGATACGCAGTATTTT
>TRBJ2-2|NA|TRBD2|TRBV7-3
CASSAGTTNTGELFF
TGTGCCAGCAGCGCCGGGACTACGAACACCGGGGAGCTGTTTTTT
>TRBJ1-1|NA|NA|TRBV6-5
CASREIGMNTEAFF
TGTGCCAGCAGGGAGATTGGTATGAACACTGAAGCTTTCTTT
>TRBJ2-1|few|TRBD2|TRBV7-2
CASSLGLAGEQFF
TGTGCCAGCAGCTTAGGGCTAGCGGGGGAGCAGTTCTTC
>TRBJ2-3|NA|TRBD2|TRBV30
CAWRAGLAGGDTQYF
TGTGCCTGGAGAGCGGGACTAGCGGGGGGGGATACGCAGTATTTT
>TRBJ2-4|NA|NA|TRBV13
CASSTERLPKNIQYF
TGTGCCAGCAGCACCGAGAGACTACCCAAAAACATTCAGTACTTC
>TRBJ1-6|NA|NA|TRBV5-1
CASSLESRTANSPLHF
TGCGCCAGCAGCTTGGAGTCCCGGACAGCCAATTCACCCCTCCACTTT
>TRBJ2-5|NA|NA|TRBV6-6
CASSYTALGETQYF
TGTGCCAGCAGTTACACAGCATTAGGAGAGACCCAGTACTTC
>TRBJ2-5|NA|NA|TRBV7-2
CASSPAWYQETQYF
TGTGCCAGCAGCCCCGCTTGGTACCAAGAGACCCAGTACTTC
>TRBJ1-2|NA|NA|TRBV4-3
CASSQDRDIPYGYTF
TGCGCCAGCAGCCAAGATCGGGACATACCCTATGGCTACACCTTC
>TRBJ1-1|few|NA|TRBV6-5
CASSYSYWGASAEAFF
TGTGCCAGCAGTTACTCGTATTGGGGGGCCTCGGCTGAAGCTTTCTTT
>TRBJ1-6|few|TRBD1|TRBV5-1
CASSLNDRAGAPLHF
TGCGCCAGCAGCCTAAATGACAGGGCCGGGGCACCCCTCCACTTT
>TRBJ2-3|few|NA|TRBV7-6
CASSKTTGHPTDTQYF
TGTGCCAGCAGCAAGACTACGGGGCACCCCACAGATACGCAGTATTTT
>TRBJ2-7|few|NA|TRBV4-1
CASSREQGFGEQYF
TGCGCCAGCAGCCGAGAGCAGGGGTTCGGCGAGCAGTACTTC
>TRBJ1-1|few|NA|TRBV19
CASSIGAEAFF
TGTGCCAGTAGTATTGGGGCAGAAGCTTTCTTT
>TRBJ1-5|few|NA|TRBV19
CASSIDDRYQPQHF
TGTGCCAGTAGTATAGACGACAGATATCAGCCCCAGCATTTT
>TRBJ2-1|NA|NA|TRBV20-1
CSAPKNNEQFF
TGCAGTGCTCCAAAAAACAATGAGCAGTTCTTC